This is a list of T cell receptor beta chains from one sample in a study of CD8 T cells in Susac syndrome. TCRdb passed the immunoSEQ multiplex PCR reads through MiXCR, listing each CDR3 protein once. The sample lists 200,000 to 250,000 distinct CDR3 sequences, 95% occurring once. The sample taken for sequencing was CD4+ T cells from PBMCs. These receptors originate from a human donor with multiple sclerosis. CDR3s include the opening cysteine and the closing phenylalanine or tryptophan. The D gene is left open where the match is weak. Clone sizes are given selectively: once, few, many, or a class where the clone is expanded.

size	D	V	J	CDR3	DNA
NA	TRBD1	TRBV24-1	TRBJ2-2	CATSDYGQGAGGELFF	TGTGCCACCAGTGACTACGGACAGGGGGCTGGCGGGGAGCTGTTTTTT
NA	TRBD1	TRBV27	TRBJ2-3	CASSPRDRSTDTQYF	TGTGCCAGCAGTCCACGGGACAGGAGCACAGATACGCAGTATTTT
NA	NA	TRBV2	TRBJ2-1	CASSTVANEQFF	TGTGCCAGCAGTACGGTTGCGAATGAGCAGTTCTTC
NA	NA	TRBV28	TRBJ2-5	CASSIVVQETQYF	TGTGCCAGCAGTATCGTCGTCCAAGAGACCCAGTACTTC
once	NA	TRBV7-2	TRBJ2-3	CASSLEGSPSTDTQYF	TGTGCCAGCAGCTTGGAGGGCAGTCCTAGCACAGATACGCAGTATTTT
NA	NA	TRBV20-1	TRBJ2-1	CSAGRGGRQLNEQFF	TGCAGTGCTGGGAGAGGCGGGCGTCAGTTGAATGAGCAGTTCTTC
NA	NA	TRBV7-9	TRBJ1-4	CASSFGATNEKLFF	TGTGCCAGCAGCTTTGGAGCAACTAATGAAAAACTGTTTTTT
NA	TRBD1	TRBV5-1	TRBJ1-1	CASSLLLGQAAEAFF	TGCGCCAGCAGCCTCCTGTTGGGACAGGCTGCTGAAGCTTTCTTT
NA	TRBD1	TRBV3-1	TRBJ1-2	CASSLRDRSGYTF	TGTGCCAGCAGCCTCCGGGACAGGTCCGGCTACACCTTC
NA	NA	TRBV10-3	TRBJ1-2	CAISEGPPARGYTF	TGTGCCATCAGTGAGGGTCCCCCCGCAAGGGGCTACACCTTC
NA	NA	TRBV9	TRBJ2-1	CASSGASVNEQFF	TGTGCCAGCAGCGGAGCTAGCGTCAATGAGCAGTTCTTC
NA	TRBD2	TRBV29-1	TRBJ2-1	CSVGGLAGGTYNEQFF	TGCAGCGTTGGAGGGCTAGCGGGGGGTACATACAATGAGCAGTTCTTC
NA	TRBD1	TRBV5-1	TRBJ2-7	CASSLNTGVIHEQYF	TGCGCCAGCAGCCTCAATACAGGGGTAATCCACGAGCAGTACTTC
NA	TRBD1	TRBV3-1	TRBJ1-1	CASSYDRTGRTEAFF	TGTGCCAGCAGTTATGATAGGACAGGGCGGACTGAAGCTTTCTTT
NA	NA	TRBV2	TRBJ1-5	CASSDGISFQPQHF	TGTGCCAGCAGTGACGGTATTAGCTTTCAGCCCCAGCATTTT
NA	NA	TRBV7-9	TRBJ1-1	CASKLGGRTEAFF	TGTGCCAGCAAACTAGGGGGTCGAACTGAAGCTTTCTTT
NA	NA	TRBV20-1	TRBJ1-5	CSADGGNQPQHF	TGCAGTGCCGATGGGGGCAATCAGCCCCAGCATTTT
NA	NA	TRBV12-3/TRBV12-4	TRBJ1-1	CASSPRRGAGDTEAFF	TGTGCCAGCAGCCCCCGCCGGGGGGCAGGTGACACTGAAGCTTTCTTT
few	TRBD2	TRBV5-1	TRBJ2-1	CASSSLAGGQNEQFF	TGCGCCAGCAGCTCGCTAGCGGGGGGGCAGAATGAGCAGTTCTTC
once	NA	TRBV15	TRBJ1-2	CATSLDRNYGYTF	TGTGCCACCAGTCTAGACAGAAACTATGGCTACACCTTC
NA	TRBD1	TRBV5-6	TRBJ2-7	CASSGDRVSYEQYF	TGTGCCAGCAGCGGGGACAGGGTTTCCTACGAGCAGTACTTC
NA	NA	TRBV6-2/TRBV6-3	TRBJ2-7	CASSYSGSTYEQYF	TGTGCCAGCAGTTACTCCGGGAGCACCTACGAGCAGTACTTC
NA	NA	TRBV15	TRBJ1-2	CATSRVHGTANYGYTF	TGTGCCACCAGCAGAGTTCACGGTACAGCTAACTATGGCTACACCTTC
NA	NA	TRBV24-1	TRBJ2-1	CATSGARNNEQFF	TGTGCCACCAGTGGAGCGAGAAACAATGAGCAGTTCTTC
few	NA	TRBV19	TRBJ2-7	CASSTPGRVPYEQYF	TGTGCCAGTAGTACCCCCGGTAGGGTTCCCTACGAGCAGTACTTC
NA	NA	TRBV7-8	TRBJ2-7	CASSTTSGAGWYF	TGTGCCAGCAGCACCACCTCGGGGGCAGGGTGGTACTTC
NA	NA	TRBV6-6	TRBJ2-1	CASGYNEQFF	TGTGCCAGCGGCTACAATGAGCAGTTCTTC
NA	TRBD2	TRBV20-1	TRBJ2-1	CSANLGLGYNEQFF	TGCAGTGCCAACTTGGGACTAGGGTACAATGAGCAGTTCTTC
NA	TRBD2	TRBV3-1	TRBJ2-7	CASSLGLLPNEQYF	TGTGCCAGCAGCCTGGGACTACTTCCAAACGAGCAGTACTTC
NA	NA	TRBV10-3	TRBJ2-2	CAISDARNTGELFF	TGTGCCATCAGTGATGCACGGAACACCGGGGAGCTGTTTTTT
NA	TRBD1	TRBV12-3/TRBV12-4	TRBJ2-5	CASSRLRGRGAETQYF	TGTGCCAGCAGCCGATTAAGGGGGCGCGGAGCGGAGACCCAGTACTTC
NA	TRBD1	TRBV20-1	TRBJ1-4	CSAEGTGFSEKLFF	TGCAGTGCTGAGGGGACAGGGTTCTCCGAAAAACTGTTTTTT
NA	TRBD1	TRBV12-3/TRBV12-4	TRBJ1-6	CASSHGTVNSPLHF	TGTGCCAGCAGTCACGGGACAGTTAATTCACCCCTCCACTTT
NA	TRBD1	TRBV10-3	TRBJ1-2	CAISDKGPTGGLFGYTF	TGTGCCATCAGTGACAAGGGCCCGACAGGGGGCCTGTTTGGCTACACCTTC
NA	TRBD2	TRBV3-1	TRBJ2-7	CASSRGLAGTYEQYF	TGTGCCAGCAGCCGGGGACTAGCGGGGACCTACGAGCAGTACTTC
NA	TRBD2	TRBV29-1	TRBJ2-7	CSVQRLAGSEQYF	TGCAGCGTTCAAAGACTAGCGGGCTCCGAGCAGTACTTC
NA	NA	TRBV3-1	TRBJ2-7	CASSHSLYEQYF	TGTGCCAGCAGCCACAGCCTGTACGAGCAGTACTTC
NA	TRBD2	TRBV28	TRBJ2-5	CASSLMRTSGRTQYF	TGTGCCAGCAGTTTAATGCGAACTAGCGGGAGAACCCAGTACTTC
NA	TRBD1	TRBV4-1	TRBJ2-5	CASSLDRGKETQYF	TGCGCCAGCAGCCTAGACAGGGGAAAAGAGACCCAGTACTTC
NA	TRBD2	TRBV2	TRBJ2-1	CASRRGGSLNEQFF	TGTGCCAGCAGGAGGGGCGGGAGTCTAAATGAGCAGTTCTTC
NA	NA	TRBV19	TRBJ2-7	CASKGVHEQYF	TGTGCCAGTAAGGGGGTACACGAGCAGTACTTC
NA	TRBD2	TRBV15	TRBJ2-5	CATSFGLEGETQYF	TGTGCCACCTCTTTTGGACTAGAAGGGGAGACCCAGTACTTC
NA	NA	TRBV20-1	TRBJ2-1	CSARRGVAYNEQFF	TGCAGTGCTAGAAGGGGAGTAGCTTACAATGAGCAGTTCTTC
NA	NA	TRBV20-1	TRBJ2-4	CSAPRQSFSPKNIQYF	TGCAGTGCGCCGCGACAGAGTTTTTCGCCCAAAAACATTCAGTACTTC